What follows is one T cell receptor beta chain and its context. These data belong to a study of blood T cell repertoires in COVID-19. Using immunoSEQ multiplex PCR, the repertoire was profiled, and TCRdb retains in-frame clones only, with some absent. The table has some 450,000 clones, 80% to 90% seen once. The sequencing input was peripheral blood. This TCR derives from a young man with COVID-19, enrolled during active disease.

CDR3 sequence (DNA): TGTGCTAGTGGTCTAGGGGACAGGGAAGAGGGGGACTATGGCTACACCTTC. It yields the protein CASGLGDREEGDYGYTF. This chain uses TRBV12-5 with TRBJ1-2; 9 bases are a match to TRBD1. CDR3 length: 17 residues. Germline CDR1 and CDR2: LGHNT and FRNRAP. V dropped 5 bases and J dropped 3; count of bases not matched to a gene: 13.